This TCR beta chain was retrieved from a study of blood T cell repertoires in COVID-19. Study details: Samples of COVID-19 (acute and convalescent) were obtained from the United States, Italy and Spain. In each case, the material was cDNA or gDNA derived from T cells, B-cell-depleted T cells, or PBMCs.

Produced via immunoSEQ multiplex PCR; TCRdb's table is partial and in-frame only. The repertoire holds some 190,000 clones, with nearly 80% as singletons. Exposed enrollees encountered a COVID-19 case at some point within 2 weeks before study entry. The length of the CDR3 is 14 residues. V lost 4 bases, J lost 7 bases, and 6 bases stayed unmatched. CDR1 and CDR2 from the germline V gene are MNHEY and SVGAGI. What was sequenced was PBMCs or T cells enriched from blood (not recorded which). The chain has TRBV6-5 and TRBJ1-5, with 8 bases matching TRBD1. The origin of this receptor is a man in his sixties who had been exposed to COVID-19. The CDR3 protein is CASSSRTGRQPQHF. The CDR3 nucleotides are TGTGCCAGCAGTTCTCGGACAGGGCGGCAGCCCCAGCATTTT.